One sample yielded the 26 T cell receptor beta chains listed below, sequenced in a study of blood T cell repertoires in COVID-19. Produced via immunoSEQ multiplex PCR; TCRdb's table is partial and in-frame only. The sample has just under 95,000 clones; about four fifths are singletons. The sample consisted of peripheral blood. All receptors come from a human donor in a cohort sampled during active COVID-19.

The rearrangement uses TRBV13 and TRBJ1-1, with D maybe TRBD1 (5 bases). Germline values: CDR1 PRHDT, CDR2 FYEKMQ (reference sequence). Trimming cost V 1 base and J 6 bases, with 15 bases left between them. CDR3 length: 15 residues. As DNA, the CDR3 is TGTGCCAGCAGCTTAGTGGCAGGGCCGGGCGCTGAAGCTTTCTTT. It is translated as CASSLVAGPGAEAFF.

Here the CDR3 DNA reads TGCGCCAGCAGCTTGGGGGACACCACAGATACGCAGTATTTT. Protein product: CASSLGDTTDTQYF. The chain recombines TRBV5-1 with TRBJ2-3; TRBD1 is a possible D gene (6 bases). Germline V gene lookup returns CDR1 SGHRS and CDR2 YFSETQ. Trimming pared 0 bases from V and 2 bases from J, leaving 7 bases between. This CDR3 has 14 amino acids.

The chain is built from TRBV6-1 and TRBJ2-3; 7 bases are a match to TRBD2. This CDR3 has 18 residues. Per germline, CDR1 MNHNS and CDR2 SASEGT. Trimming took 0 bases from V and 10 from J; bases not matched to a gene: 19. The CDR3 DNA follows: TGTGCCAGCAGTGAAGCGATTTTAACAGCAGCCACCGGGGGGTCGCAGTATTTT. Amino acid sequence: CASSEAILTAATGGSQYF.

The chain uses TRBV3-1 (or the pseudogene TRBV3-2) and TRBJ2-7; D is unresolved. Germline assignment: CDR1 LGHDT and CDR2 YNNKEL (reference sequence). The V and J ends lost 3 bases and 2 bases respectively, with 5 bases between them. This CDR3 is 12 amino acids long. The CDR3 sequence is CASSQFTYEQYF. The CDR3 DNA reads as TGTGCCAGCAGCCAGTTCACCTACGAGCAGTACTTC.

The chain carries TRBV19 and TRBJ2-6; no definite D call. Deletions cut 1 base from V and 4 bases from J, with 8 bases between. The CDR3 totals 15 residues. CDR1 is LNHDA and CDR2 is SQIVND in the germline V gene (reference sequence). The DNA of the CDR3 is TGTGCCAGTAGTATAGGGAGCTCCGGGGCCAACGTCCTGACTTTC. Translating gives CASSIGSSGANVLTF.

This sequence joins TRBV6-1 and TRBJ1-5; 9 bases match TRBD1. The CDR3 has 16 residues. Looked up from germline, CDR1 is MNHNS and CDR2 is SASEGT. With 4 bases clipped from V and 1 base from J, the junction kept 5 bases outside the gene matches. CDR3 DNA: TGTGCCAGCAGTGGGGACAGGGTCCGCAGCAATCAGCCCCAGCATTTT. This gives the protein CASSGDRVRSNQPQHF.

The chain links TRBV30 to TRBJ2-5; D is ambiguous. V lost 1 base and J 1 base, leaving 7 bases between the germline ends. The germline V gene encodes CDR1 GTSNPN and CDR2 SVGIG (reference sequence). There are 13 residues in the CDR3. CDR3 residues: CAWSGVSQETQYF. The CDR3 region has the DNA TGTGCCTGGAGTGGAGTCTCCCAAGAGACCCAGTACTTC.

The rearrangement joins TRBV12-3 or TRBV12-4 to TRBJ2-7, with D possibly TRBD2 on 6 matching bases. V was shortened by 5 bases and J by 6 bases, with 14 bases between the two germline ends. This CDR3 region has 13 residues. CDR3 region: CASSMGLQGEQYF. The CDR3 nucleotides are TGTGCCAGCAGTATGGGACTTCAGGGCGAGCAGTACTTC.

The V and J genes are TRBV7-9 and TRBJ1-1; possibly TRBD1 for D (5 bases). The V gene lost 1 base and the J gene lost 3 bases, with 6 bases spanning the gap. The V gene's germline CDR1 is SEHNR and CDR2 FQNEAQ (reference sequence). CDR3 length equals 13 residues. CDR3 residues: CASSLGQHTEAFF. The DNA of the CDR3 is TGTGCCAGCAGCTTAGGACAGCACACTGAAGCTTTCTTT.

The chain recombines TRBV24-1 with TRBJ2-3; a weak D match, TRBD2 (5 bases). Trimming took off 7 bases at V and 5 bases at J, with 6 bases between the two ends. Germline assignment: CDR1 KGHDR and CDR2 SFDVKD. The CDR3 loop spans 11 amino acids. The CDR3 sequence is CATRLGDTQYF. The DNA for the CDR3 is TGTGCCACCAGACTAGGAGATACGCAGTATTTT.

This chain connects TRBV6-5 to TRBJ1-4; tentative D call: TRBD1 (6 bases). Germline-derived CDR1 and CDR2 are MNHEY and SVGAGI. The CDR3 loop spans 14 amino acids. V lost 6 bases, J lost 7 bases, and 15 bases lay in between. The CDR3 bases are TGTGCCAGCAGAAGGGACAATAGTGGTGAAAAACTGTTTTTT. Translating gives CASRRDNSGEKLFF.

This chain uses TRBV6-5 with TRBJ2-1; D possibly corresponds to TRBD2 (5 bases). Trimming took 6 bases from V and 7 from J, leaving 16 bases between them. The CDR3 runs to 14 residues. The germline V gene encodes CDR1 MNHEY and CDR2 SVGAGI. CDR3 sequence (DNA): TGTGCCAGCAGCGTCACACTAGGTCCGAATGAGCAGTTCTTC. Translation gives CASSVTLGPNEQFF.

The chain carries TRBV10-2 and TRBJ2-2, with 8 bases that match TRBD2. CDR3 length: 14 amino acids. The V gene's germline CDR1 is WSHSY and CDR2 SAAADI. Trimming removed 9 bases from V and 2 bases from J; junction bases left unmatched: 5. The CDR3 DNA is TGCGCCAGTCTGAGCGGGGGAAACACCGGGGAGCTGTTTTTT. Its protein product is CASLSGGNTGELFF.

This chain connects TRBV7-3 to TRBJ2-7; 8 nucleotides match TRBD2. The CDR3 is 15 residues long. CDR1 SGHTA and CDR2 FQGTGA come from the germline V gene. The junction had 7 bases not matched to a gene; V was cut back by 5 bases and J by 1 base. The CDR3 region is CASSPRAGGSYEQYF. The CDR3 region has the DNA TGTGCCAGCAGCCCCCGGGCGGGAGGATCCTACGAGCAGTACTTC.

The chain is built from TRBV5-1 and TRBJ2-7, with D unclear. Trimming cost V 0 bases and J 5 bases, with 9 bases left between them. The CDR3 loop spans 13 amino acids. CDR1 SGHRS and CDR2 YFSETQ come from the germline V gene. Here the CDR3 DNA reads TGCGCCAGCAGCTTGGCCGATGGCAACGAGCAGTACTTC. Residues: CASSLADGNEQYF. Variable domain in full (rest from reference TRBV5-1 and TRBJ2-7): KAGVTQTPRYLIKTRGQQVTLSCSPISGHRSVSWYQQTPGQGLQFLFEYFSETQRNKGNFPGRFSGRQFSNSRSEMNVSTLELGDSALYLCASSLADGNEQYFGPGTRLTVT.

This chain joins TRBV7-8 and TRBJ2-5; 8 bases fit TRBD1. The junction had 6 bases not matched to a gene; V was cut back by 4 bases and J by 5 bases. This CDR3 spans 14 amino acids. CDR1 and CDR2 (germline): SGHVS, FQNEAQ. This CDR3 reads CASSSRTGLETQYF. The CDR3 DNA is TGTGCCAGCAGCTCTCGGACAGGGTTGGAGACCCAGTACTTC.

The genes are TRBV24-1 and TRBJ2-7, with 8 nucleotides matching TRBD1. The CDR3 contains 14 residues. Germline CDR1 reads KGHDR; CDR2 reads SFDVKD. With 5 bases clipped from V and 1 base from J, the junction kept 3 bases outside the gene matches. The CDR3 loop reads CATSGTGLSYEQYF. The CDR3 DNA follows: TGTGCCACCAGTGGGACAGGGCTATCCTACGAGCAGTACTTC.

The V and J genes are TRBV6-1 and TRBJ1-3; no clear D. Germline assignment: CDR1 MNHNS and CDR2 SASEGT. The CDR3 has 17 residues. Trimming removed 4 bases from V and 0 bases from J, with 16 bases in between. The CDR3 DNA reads TGTGCCAGCAGTGCTACCCGACGCAGGAACTCTGGAAACACCATATATTTT. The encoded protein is CASSATRRRNSGNTIYF.

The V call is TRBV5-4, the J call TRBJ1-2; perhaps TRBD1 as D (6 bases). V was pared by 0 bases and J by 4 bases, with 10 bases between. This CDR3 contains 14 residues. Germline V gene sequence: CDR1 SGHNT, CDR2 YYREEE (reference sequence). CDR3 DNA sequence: TGTGCCAGCAGCTTGGGTGGGGGGGCCTATGGCTACACCTTC. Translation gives CASSLGGGAYGYTF. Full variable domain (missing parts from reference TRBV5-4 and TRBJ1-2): ETGVTQSPTHLIKTRGQQVTLRCSSQSGHNTVSWYQQALGQGPQFIFQYYREEENGRGNFPPRFSGLQFPNYSSELNVNALELDDSALYLCASSLGGGAYGYTFGSGTRLTVV.

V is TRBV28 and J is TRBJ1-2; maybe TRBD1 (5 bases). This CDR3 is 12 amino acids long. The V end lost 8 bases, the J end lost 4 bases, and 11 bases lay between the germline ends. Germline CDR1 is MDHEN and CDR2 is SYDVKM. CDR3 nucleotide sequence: TGTGCCAGCCGTGAGACAGTCTATGGCTACACCTTC. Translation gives CASRETVYGYTF.

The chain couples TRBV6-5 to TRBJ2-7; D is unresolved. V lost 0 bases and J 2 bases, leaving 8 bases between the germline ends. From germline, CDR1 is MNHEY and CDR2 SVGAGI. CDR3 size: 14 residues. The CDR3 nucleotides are TGTGCCAGCAGTTACTCGGGCTTTCCCTACGAGCAGTACTTC. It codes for CASSYSGFPYEQYF.

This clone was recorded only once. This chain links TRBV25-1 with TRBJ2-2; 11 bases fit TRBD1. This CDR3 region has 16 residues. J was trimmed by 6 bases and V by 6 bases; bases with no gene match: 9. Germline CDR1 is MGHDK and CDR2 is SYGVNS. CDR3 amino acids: CASSGTGGGPAGELFF. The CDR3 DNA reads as TGTGCCAGCAGCGGGACAGGGGGAGGGCCGGCCGGGGAGCTGTTTTTT.

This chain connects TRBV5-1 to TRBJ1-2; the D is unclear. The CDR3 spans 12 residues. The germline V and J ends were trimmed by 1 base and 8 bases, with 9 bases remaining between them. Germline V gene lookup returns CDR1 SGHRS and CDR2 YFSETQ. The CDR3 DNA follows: TGCGCCAGCAGCTTGCCAGGAACGGGCTACACCTTC. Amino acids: CASSLPGTGYTF.

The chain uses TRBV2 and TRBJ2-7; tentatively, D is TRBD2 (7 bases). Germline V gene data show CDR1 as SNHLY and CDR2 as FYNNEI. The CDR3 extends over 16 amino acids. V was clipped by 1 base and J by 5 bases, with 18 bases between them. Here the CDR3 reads CASSEVNWGEGDEQYF. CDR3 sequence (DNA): TGTGCCAGCAGTGAAGTGAACTGGGGGGAGGGGGACGAGCAGTACTTC.

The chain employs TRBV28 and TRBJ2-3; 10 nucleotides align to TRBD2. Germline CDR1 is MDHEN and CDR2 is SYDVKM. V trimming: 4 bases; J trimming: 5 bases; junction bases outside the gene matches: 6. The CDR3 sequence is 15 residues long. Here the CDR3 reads CASSSPSGSGDTQYF. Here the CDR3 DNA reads TGTGCCAGCAGTTCCCCTAGCGGGAGTGGAGATACGCAGTATTTT.

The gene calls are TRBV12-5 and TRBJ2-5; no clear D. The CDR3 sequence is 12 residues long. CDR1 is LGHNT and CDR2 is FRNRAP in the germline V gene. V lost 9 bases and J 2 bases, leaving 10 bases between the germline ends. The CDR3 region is CASSPGQETQYF. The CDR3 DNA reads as TGTGCTAGCTCCCCAGGACAAGAGACCCAGTACTTC.